A selection of T cell receptor beta chains follows, all from one sample in a study of T-cell reconstitution after alpha-beta-depleted transplantation in children. TCRdb analysed the PCR reads with MiXCR anew, one entry per CDR3 protein. Of about 610,000 distinct CDR3 sequences in the sample, roughly a quarter were seen once. Sequenced material: PBMCs, taken before TCRalphabeta/CD19-depleted stem cell transplant. The receptors were gathered from a boy under three years old with Wiskott-Aldrich syndrome, due to receive a stem cell transplant. CDR3s include the opening cysteine and the closing phenylalanine or tryptophan. D genes are given only for firm matches. The size entry is marked missing in some rows and otherwise reads once, few, many or a size class.

CDR3 DNA,CDR3 protein,J gene,clone size,D gene,V gene
TGTGCCATCAGTCGACCGGGACAGGGGAGTGAAGCTTTCTTT,CAISRPGQGSEAFF,TRBJ1-1,-,TRBD1,TRBV10-3
TGTAGTGCTGAGCAGGGGGTTGAAAAACTGTTTTTT,CSAEQGVEKLFF,TRBJ1-4,-,TRBD1,TRBV20-1
TGTGCCAGCAACCCGAATCCCTACAATATTGAAGCTTTCTTT,CASNPNPYNIEAFF,TRBJ1-1,few,-,TRBV5-5
TGTGCCAGCAGCTACCAAAGCGGGAGCTACGAGCAGTACTTC,CASSYQSGSYEQYF,TRBJ2-7,few,TRBD2,TRBV7-2
TGTGCCAGCAGTCCCCGGACAGGGAATGAGCAGTTCTTC,CASSPRTGNEQFF,TRBJ2-1,many,TRBD1,TRBV27
TGCAGCGTTGAGAATAGCGGGAAGACAGATACGCAGTATTTT,CSVENSGKTDTQYF,TRBJ2-3,-,TRBD2,TRBV29-1
TGCAGTGCTAGAGACACAAAGCCGACCCGGGACAGGGTTAACGAGCAGTACTTC,CSARDTKPTRDRVNEQYF,TRBJ2-7,-,TRBD1,TRBV20-1
TGTGCCAGCTCACCACTGTGGACACAAGAGACCCAGTACTTC,CASSPLWTQETQYF,TRBJ2-5,-,-,TRBV18
TGTGCCAGCAGCCAGGTAGCGGGGTGGAACGGGGAGCTGTTTTTT,CASSQVAGWNGELFF,TRBJ2-2,few,TRBD2,TRBV4-2
TGCGCCAGCAGCTTGGCCAGTGGGACCACTGAAGCTTTCTTT,CASSLASGTTEAFF,TRBJ1-1,few,-,TRBV5-1
TGCAGTGCTAGAGAGACGAGGGCCTGGTCAAGCTACACCTTC,CSARETRAWSSYTF,TRBJ1-2,few,-,TRBV20-1
TGTGCCACCAGTGACGCTACAGGGGAGAACTACAATGAGCAGTTCTTC,CATSDATGENYNEQFF,TRBJ2-1,-,TRBD1,TRBV24-1
TGTGCCAGCAGCCTCGGGACGGACAATTCACCCCTCCACTTT,CASSLGTDNSPLHF,TRBJ1-6,many,-,TRBV27
TGTGCCAGCACCCGAGTCCCCAGGGTGGCCACCGGGGAGCTGTTTTTT,CASTRVPRVATGELFF,TRBJ2-2,-,-,TRBV6-1
TGCGCCAGCAGCTTGGCTATACAGAACTACGAGCAGTACTTC,CASSLAIQNYEQYF,TRBJ2-7,-,-,TRBV5-1
TGTGCCACCAGTGGTAAAGAGACCCAGTACTTC,CATSGKETQYF,TRBJ2-5,few,-,TRBV15
TGCAGTGCTAGGGTCGTCGTAGCGGGACCGACCCAGTACTTC,CSARVVVAGPTQYF,TRBJ2-5,few,TRBD2,TRBV20-1
TGCGCCAGCAGTATAAGACTAGCGGTGGATACGCAGTATTTT,CASSIRLAVDTQYF,TRBJ2-3,-,TRBD2,TRBV10-2
TGCAGTGACACAAACCGGGACAGGCACATTGGTAGCAATCAGCCCCAGCATTTT,CSDTNRDRHIGSNQPQHF,TRBJ1-5,few,TRBD1,TRBV20-1
TGTGCCAGCAGCCAGGTCTGGGATACGCAGTATTTT,CASSQVWDTQYF,TRBJ2-3,few,-,TRBV3-1
TGTGCCAGCAGCTCCGTAGCGGGAGGTTCGCCAGATACGCAGTATTTT,CASSSVAGGSPDTQYF,TRBJ2-3,-,TRBD2,TRBV7-9
TGCGCCAGCAGCTTGGGGGGTCGGGGGAGGACCTACGAGCAGTACTTC,CASSLGGRGRTYEQYF,TRBJ2-7,few,-,TRBV5-1
TGCGCCAGCAGCGTCAACGCGGCTAGCGGAGCTACCTACGAGCAGTACTTC,CASSVNAASGATYEQYF,TRBJ2-7,-,TRBD2,TRBV5-1
TGTGCCAGCAGCATACAGGGTCGGGAGCAGTACTTC,CASSIQGREQYF,TRBJ2-7,-,-,TRBV14
TGCAGTGCTAGAGATCCTTTATCAGGGCAGCCCCAGCATTTT,CSARDPLSGQPQHF,TRBJ1-5,-,-,TRBV20-1
TGCAGTGCTAGACGTTACGAGCAGTACTTC,CSARRYEQYF,TRBJ2-7,few,-,TRBV20-1